The 6 T cell receptor beta chains below come from one sample, sequenced in a study of identical twins' blood T cells. TCRdb re-called the 5' RACE reads through MiXCR, storing one row per CDR3 protein. The sample lists 350,000 to 450,000 distinct CDR3 sequences, 28% occurring once. Sequenced material: PBMCs. These receptors all stem from a woman aged 18 to 55 in good health.

In this sample, this clonotype turned up many times. The chain uses TRBV6-4 and TRBJ1-1; possible D gene TRBD1, 6 bases. CDR1 is MRHNA, CDR2 SNTAGT, per germline. The CDR3 is made up of 13 amino acids. Trimming left V 7 bases short and J 2 bases short, with 11 bases between. CDR3 DNA sequence: TGTGCCAGCACAGGACAGCTTAACACTGAAGCTTTCTTT. Protein product: CASTGQLNTEAFF.

On this clonotype: This may come from a read error, since a much larger clone is one base off. This sequence joins TRBV25-1 and TRBJ1-1, with D unresolved. Germline V lookup: CDR1 MGHDK, CDR2 SYGVNS. The CDR3 totals 13 residues. CDR3 protein: CASSFAGNTAAFF. The DNA for the CDR3 is TGTGCCAGCAGTTTCGCGGGGAATACTGCAGCTTTCTTT. Complete variable domain (other parts from reference TRBV25-1 and TRBJ1-1): EADIYQTPRYLVIGTGKKITLECSQTMGHDKMYWYQQDPGMELHLIHYSYGVNSTEKGDLSSESTVSRIRTEHFPLTLESARPSHTSQYLCASSFAGNTAAFFGQGTRLTVV.

Only a few counts were recorded for this clonotype. The V gene is TRBV10-3, the J gene TRBJ1-5, with 8 positions matching TRBD1. Germline V gene data show CDR1 as ENHRY and CDR2 as SYGVKD. CDR3 length equals 13 residues. The V and J ends lost 6 bases and 6 bases, in that order; junction bases with no gene match: 4. The DNA for the CDR3 is TGTGCCATCAGGGACAGGGAGGGTCAGCCCCAGCATTTT. Its protein is CAIRDREGQPQHF.

The chain couples TRBV12-5 to TRBJ2-2; maybe TRBD2 (5 bases). V was trimmed by 5 bases and J by 2 bases, leaving 9 bases between them. CDR1 and CDR2 from the germline V gene are LGHNT and FRNRAP. The CDR3 extends over 14 amino acids. As DNA, the CDR3 is TGTGCTAGTGGTGACGGACTCAACACCGGGGAGCTGTTTTTT. It encodes CASGDGLNTGELFF.

The gene calls are TRBV7-2 and TRBJ2-3; D uncertain. Trimming removed 2 bases at V and 6 bases at J, with 6 bases between. The CDR3 consists of 12 residues. In germline, CDR1 is SGHTA, CDR2 FQGNSA. The CDR3 sequence is CASSLSIDTQYF. The CDR3, as DNA: TGTGCCAGCAGCTTAAGTATCGATACGCAGTATTTT. The variable domain in full, with the rest retrieved from reference TRBV7-2 and TRBJ2-3, is GAGVSQSPSNKVTEKGKDVELRCDPISGHTALYWYRQSLGQGLEFLIYFQGNSAPDKSGLPSDRFSAERTGGSVSTLTIQRTQQEDSAVYLCASSLSIDTQYFGPGTRLTVL.

This clonotype was detected ten times or more. This chain uses TRBV6-5 with TRBJ1-2, with D unresolved. The V end was cut by 7 bases, the J end by 10 bases, with 22 bases between. CDR1 is MNHEY, CDR2 SVGAGI, per germline. The length of the CDR3 is 14 residues. The CDR3 DNA is TGTGCCAGCACCAATAACCAGGAGCAAAAGGACTACACCTTC. It codes for CASTNNQEQKDYTF.